The rows below give T cell receptor beta chains drawn from one sample of a study of blood T cell repertoires in COVID-19. The data were produced by immunoSEQ multiplex PCR, yet TCRdb's version contains in-frame clones alone and is incomplete. In the table there are tens of thousands of clones, around 93% of which are singletons. Sequencing input: peripheral blood. The receptors were gathered from a human donor with active COVID-19. The donor label of this sample is uncertain. Both conserved end residues are part of each CDR3. The D gene is left open where the match is weak. A row's size may be missing; if present it is once, few, many or a size class.

TRBJ2-5 TRBV6-1 few TRBD1 CASSDMTGGQETQYF TGTGCCAGCAGTGATATGACAGGGGGCCAAGAGACCCAGTACTTC
TRBJ2-7 TRBV5-1 - - CASSWEGGTSSYEQYF TGCGCCAGCAGCTGGGAAGGGGGTACGAGCTCCTACGAGCAGTACTTC
TRBJ1-5 TRBV7-9 - TRBD1 CASSTTGQGVGQPQHF TGTGCCAGCAGCACTACAGGACAGGGGGTCGGTCAGCCCCAGCATTTT
TRBJ1-3 TRBV18 - TRBD1 CASSPLTGEGNTIYF TGTGCCAGCTCACCGCTGACAGGGGAGGGCAACACCATATATTTT
TRBJ1-1 TRBV3-1/TRBV3-2 - TRBD1 CASSQDDRDTEAFF TGTGCCAGCAGCCAAGACGACAGGGACACTGAAGCTTTCTTT
TRBJ2-7 TRBV5-4 - TRBD1 CASSLPGQGAHEQYF TGTGCCAGCAGCTTACCGGGACAGGGGGCCCACGAGCAGTACTTC
TRBJ2-2 TRBV7-9 - TRBD1 CASSRQGPNTGELFF TGTGCCAGCAGCAGACAGGGGCCGAACACCGGGGAGCTGTTTTTT
TRBJ2-5 TRBV11-2 - - CASSPLRGGETQYF TGTGCCAGCAGCCCCCTCCGGGGTGGAGAGACCCAGTACTTC
TRBJ1-6 TRBV18 - - CASSQTGSYNSPLHF TGTGCCAGCTCGCAAACAGGCTCCTATAATTCACCCCTCCACTTT
TRBJ2-2 TRBV18 once - CASSPRQWTGELFF TGTGCCAGCTCACCACGGCAGTGGACCGGGGAGCTGTTTTTT
TRBJ1-3 TRBV6-6 - TRBD1 CASSYPPATGADTIYF TGTGCCAGCAGCTACCCCCCCGCGACAGGGGCGGACACCATATATTTT
TRBJ1-1 TRBV15 - - CATSREGEAGTEAFF TGTGCCACCAGCAGAGAGGGGGAGGCGGGCACTGAAGCTTTCTTT
TRBJ1-4 TRBV5-1 - TRBD1 CASSSSSGTGEKLFF TGCGCCAGCAGCTCCAGTTCCGGGACAGGTGAAAAACTGTTTTTT
TRBJ1-2 TRBV2 - TRBD1 CASRDRGYGYTF TGTGCCAGCAGGGACAGGGGCTATGGCTACACCTTC
TRBJ2-7 TRBV6-5 - - CASSYGGGSEQYF TGTGCCAGCAGTTACGGGGGCGGGTCCGAGCAGTACTTC
TRBJ2-3 TRBV5-5 - TRBD2 CASSSYVPGGTSTDTQYF TGTGCCAGCAGCTCGTATGTCCCGGGGGGGACTAGCACAGATACGCAGTATTTT
TRBJ1-2 TRBV6-5 once - CASMGGLGGYGYTF TGTGCCAGTATGGGGGGCCTGGGGGGGTATGGCTACACCTTC
TRBJ2-1 TRBV7-7 - - CASSSPGFNEQFF TGTGCTAGCAGCTCCCCCGGGTTCAATGAGCAGTTCTTC
TRBJ2-1 TRBV7-9 few - CASSLGAGSSYNEQFF TGTGCCAGCAGCTTAGGGGCGGGGAGCTCCTACAATGAGCAGTTCTTC
TRBJ2-7 TRBV7-2 - TRBD1 CASSSHRGQGWTEDEQYF TGTGCCAGCAGCTCTCACAGGGGGCAAGGATGGACTGAGGACGAGCAGTACTTC
TRBJ2-1 TRBV11-3 - TRBD1 CASSLGRGLYNEQFF TGTGCCAGCAGCTTAGGCAGGGGGCTTTACAATGAGCAGTTCTTC
TRBJ2-6 TRBV5-1 - - CASSTTGGQSPNSGANVLTF TGCGCCAGCAGCACAACAGGTGGGCAGTCTCCGAACTCTGGGGCCAACGTCCTGACTTTC
TRBJ2-3 TRBV7-9 - TRBD2 CASSLWSGGVSTDTQYF TGTGCCAGCAGCTTATGGAGCGGGGGTGTCAGCACAGATACGCAGTATTTT
TRBJ2-1 TRBV7-2 - TRBD1 CASSTNTGGAVDEQFF TGTGCCAGCAGCACCAACACAGGGGGCGCGGTTGATGAGCAGTTCTTC
TRBJ1-5 TRBV21-1 - - CASSQRDREEDDIPNQPQHF TGTGCCAGCAGCCAAAGGGACAGGGAGGAGGATGACATCCCAAATCAGCCCCAGCATTTT
TRBJ1-3 TRBV6-2/TRBV6-3 - TRBD1 CASSRIATGAGNTIYF TGTGCCAGCAGTCGAATAGCGACAGGGGCTGGAAACACCATATATTTT
TRBJ1-2 TRBV9 - TRBD1 CASNRGQGAIGYTF TGTGCCAGCAACCGCGGACAGGGGGCCATTGGCTACACCTTC
TRBJ2-7 TRBV28 - - CASSFEGNFNEQYF TGTGCCAGCAGTTTTGAGGGAAATTTCAACGAGCAGTACTTC
TRBJ2-5 TRBV5-1 - - CASSLASGVETQYF TGCGCCAGCAGCTTGGCTTCAGGGGTCGAGACCCAGTACTTC
TRBJ1-2 TRBV5-5 - TRBD1 CASSLGTENYGYTF TGTGCCAGCAGCCTCGGGACAGAGAACTATGGCTACACCTTC
TRBJ2-5 TRBV6-5 - - CASSGTVSYQETQYF TGTGCCAGCAGCGGTACAGTTTCGTACCAAGAGACCCAGTACTTC
TRBJ2-1 TRBV4-2 - TRBD2 CASSQDVRAGEKNEQFF TGTGCCAGCAGCCAAGACGTTCGAGCGGGGGAAAAAAATGAGCAGTTCTTC
TRBJ1-1 TRBV4-1 - TRBD1 CASSQGTGVLKAFF TGCGCCAGCAGCCAGGGGACAGGGGTTCTTAAAGCTTTCTTT
TRBJ1-2 TRBV3-1/TRBV3-2 - - CASSQDLRSGYTF TGTGCCAGCAGCCAAGATTTGAGATCTGGCTACACCTTC
TRBJ1-1 TRBV12-5 - - CASGLPPGKPEAFF TGTGCTAGTGGTTTGCCCCCAGGGAAGCCTGAAGCTTTCTTT
TRBJ2-4 TRBV5-1 - TRBD1 CASSPYRTGGEGAKNIQYF TGCGCCAGCAGCCCCTACCGGACAGGCGGTGAGGGAGCCAAAAACATTCAGTACTTC
TRBJ2-3 TRBV5-1 - - CASSLGDTRTDTQYF TGCGCCAGCAGCTTGGGGGACACCCGCACAGATACGCAGTATTTT
TRBJ2-7 TRBV4-1 - TRBD1 CASSLPGQGALGLREQYF TGCGCCAGCAGCCTTCCGGGACAGGGGGCTTTAGGTCTACGGGAGCAGTACTTC
TRBJ2-7 TRBV5-1 - - CASSLAGSASYEQYF TGCGCCAGCAGCTTGGCGGGGTCGGCCTCCTACGAGCAGTACTTC
TRBJ1-5 TRBV19 - - CASSIGGRGRNQPQHF TGTGCCAGTAGTATCGGCGGCAGGGGTCGTAATCAGCCCCAGCATTTT
TRBJ2-7 TRBV28 - - CASSFVRGQDEQYF TGTGCCAGCAGTTTCGTCAGGGGTCAGGACGAGCAGTACTTC
TRBJ2-1 TRBV5-6 - - CASSASSYNEQFF TGTGCCAGCAGCGCGAGCTCCTACAATGAGCAGTTCTTC
TRBJ2-1 TRBV6-5 - TRBD1 CASRGQGRVEQFF TGTGCCAGCAGGGGACAGGGCCGTGTTGAGCAGTTCTTC
TRBJ1-2 TRBV7-9 - - CASTLLSGEYGYTF TGTGCCAGCACTCTATTGAGCGGGGAGTATGGCTACACCTTC
TRBJ2-5 TRBV7-7 - TRBD1 CASSSGQGARETQYF TGTGCTAGCAGTTCGGGACAGGGGGCGCGGGAGACCCAGTACTTC
TRBJ1-5 TRBV19 - - CASSIIRLISNQPQHF TGTGCCAGTAGCATAATACGACTGATTAGCAATCAGCCCCAGCATTTT
TRBJ1-5 TRBV3-1/TRBV3-2 once TRBD1 CASSQGQGVNQPQHF TGTGCCAGCAGCCAAGGACAGGGCGTCAATCAGCCCCAGCATTTT
TRBJ2-7 TRBV5-1 once TRBD2 CASSLVGTSGSYEQYF TGCGCCAGCAGCTTGGTAGGAACTAGCGGATCCTACGAGCAGTACTTC
TRBJ2-3 TRBV7-9 - - CASSLASGADPDTQYF TGTGCCAGCAGCTTAGCGTCTGGAGCAGACCCAGATACGCAGTATTTT
TRBJ1-2 TRBV5-1 - - CASSATGQHGYTF TGCGCCAGCAGCGCGACAGGACAGCATGGCTACACCTTC
TRBJ2-1 TRBV27 - TRBD1 CASSLSAGGQVVGNEQFF TGTGCCAGCAGTTTATCTGCCGGCGGACAGGTCGTAGGAAATGAGCAGTTCTTC
TRBJ2-2 TRBV28 - TRBD1 CASRYRDRVTGELFF TGTGCCAGCAGATACCGGGACAGGGTAACCGGGGAGCTGTTTTTT
TRBJ1-4 TRBV12-3/TRBV12-4 - TRBD1 CASSKTGVEKLFF TGTGCCAGCAGTAAAACAGGGGTCGAAAAACTGTTTTTT